The 5 T cell receptor beta chains presented below share a single source sample, sequenced in a study of cytomegalovirus exposure and HLA in healthy donors. PCR amplification relied on 60 Vbeta primers (plus 13 Jbeta primers). Profiling relied on immunoSEQ multiplex PCR, and the TCRdb table lists in-frame clones only, not all of them. The table has 130,000 or so clones, over 70% seen once; the top ten hold less than 4%. The sequenced material came from PBMCs. Receptor source: a young man in good health and CMV-seronegative.

The V gene is TRBV28, the J gene TRBJ1-4; no clear D gene. CDR1 is MDHEN, CDR2 SYDVKM, per germline. V was pared by 3 bases and J by 7 bases, with 3 bases between. This CDR3 is 11 amino acids long. CDR3 coding DNA: TGTGCCAGCAGTTTCTTTGAAAAACTGTTTTTT. This encodes CASSFFEKLFF.

The rearrangement joins TRBV6-1 to TRBJ2-2; 11 nucleotides line up with TRBD2. Losses at the gene ends were 4 bases for V and 0 bases for J; bases not matched to a gene: 4. CDR1 and CDR2 from the germline V gene are MNHNS and SASEGT. This CDR3 comprises 17 residues. The CDR3 DNA reads TGTGCCAGCAGTGTATCGGGACTAGCGGCGAACACCGGGGAGCTGTTTTTT. Its protein is CASSVSGLAANTGELFF.

In its sample, this clone was seen once. J is TRBJ1-1 and V is TRBV4-3; 7 nucleotides align to TRBD1. The V and J ends lost 3 bases and 0 bases, in that order; junction bases with no gene match: 4. Germline-derived CDR1 and CDR2 are LGHNA and YSLEER. This CDR3 is 15 amino acids long. This CDR3 is CASSQPGQMNTEAFF. As DNA, the CDR3 is TGCGCCAGCAGCCAGCCGGGACAGATGAACACTGAAGCTTTCTTT.

The V call is TRBV6-5, the J call TRBJ2-5, with 10 bases matching TRBD2. V lost 4 bases and J lost 5; bases outside the gene matches: 7. Germline CDR1 MNHEY, CDR2 SVGAGI. The CDR3 has 15 amino acids. The CDR3 coding sequence is TGTGCCAGCAGTTCCCCGGGACTAGCGTCGGAGACCCAGTACTTC. Its translation: CASSSPGLASETQYF.

The chain joins TRBV27 to TRBJ2-6; D gene ambiguous. V lost 6 bases, J lost 0 bases, and 15 bases lay in between. The CDR3 runs to 17 residues. Germline V CDR1 and CDR2: MNHEY, SMNVEV (reference sequence). The CDR3: CASRRGGVSSGANVLTF. Here the CDR3 DNA reads TGTGCCAGCAGACGAGGTGGAGTAAGCTCTGGGGCCAACGTCCTGACTTTC.